A single sample is the source of the 28 T cell receptor beta chains below, sequenced in a study of blood T cell repertoires in COVID-19. Assay: immunoSEQ multiplex PCR; the TCRdb copy retains only in-frame clones and omits some. The table lists 200,000 to 250,000 clones, 82% of them singletons, with 4.7% in the top ten. The sequencing sample was made of peripheral blood. Every receptor here comes from a woman aged 70-85 years with acute or convalescent COVID-19.

The rearrangement uses TRBV6-5 and TRBJ2-1; a possible D gene is TRBD1 (6 bases). Germline lookup yields CDR1 MNHEY and CDR2 SVGAGI. V was pared by 7 bases and J by 5 bases, with 15 bases between. The CDR3 length is 14 residues. Written as DNA, the CDR3 is TGTGCCAGCACCCCCAGGGGATTCGACAATGAGCAGTTCTTC. Amino acids: CASTPRGFDNEQFF.

The J gene is TRBJ2-3, the V gene TRBV19; 7 nucleotides agree with TRBD2. V lost 7 bases, J lost 5 bases, and 15 bases stayed unmatched. The CDR3 contains 16 residues. Per the germline V gene, CDR1 is LNHDA and CDR2 is SQIVND (reference sequence). CDR3 region: CASTGGLGEGIDTQYF. The CDR3 DNA follows: TGTGCCAGTACCGGCGGATTGGGGGAGGGAATAGATACGCAGTATTTT.

This chain uses TRBV18 with TRBJ2-3, with TRBD2 identical over 9 bases. The CDR3 covers 16 residues. Germline V gene sequence: CDR1 KGHSH, CDR2 LQKENI. V lost 6 bases, J lost 5 bases, and 12 bases stayed unmatched. The chain's CDR3 is CASSPASGIRGDTQYF. The CDR3 DNA follows: TGTGCCAGCTCCCCGGCTAGCGGGATAAGGGGAGATACGCAGTATTTT.

The J gene is TRBJ2-3, the V gene TRBV3-1 (or the pseudogene TRBV3-2); TRBD1 agrees at 7 bases. Germline V gives CDR1 LGHDT, CDR2 YNNKEL (reference sequence). J was trimmed by 4 bases and V by 1 base; bases with no gene match: 5. This CDR3 is built from 15 residues. CDR3 sequence (DNA): TGTGCCAGCAGCCAAGTTATTACAGGGGCAGATACGCAGTATTTT. This translates into CASSQVITGADTQYF.

This clone was found a few times. The same CDR3 also results from other DNA sequences found in this sample. J is TRBJ2-7 and V is TRBV7-2; D is unresolved. Germline values: CDR1 SGHTA, CDR2 FQGNSA. V dropped 1 base and J dropped 2 bases, with 3 bases sitting between them. This CDR3 region has 12 residues. The CDR3 DNA sequence: TGTGCCAGCAGCTTAGACACCTACGAGCAGTACTTC. The encoded protein is CASSLDTYEQYF.

This clone has a single count. The chain links TRBV6-5 to TRBJ2-3; D possibly corresponds to TRBD1 (6 bases). Trimming cost V 6 bases and J 1 base, with 14 bases left between them. The germline V gene encodes CDR1 MNHEY and CDR2 SVGAGI. The length of the CDR3 is 15 residues. CDR3: CASRPRGLGTDTQYF. The CDR3 region has the DNA TGTGCCAGCAGGCCGAGGGGGTTGGGCACAGATACGCAGTATTTT.

This clone showed up just once. The V and J genes are TRBV19 and TRBJ2-2, with D possibly TRBD1 on 6 matching bases. This CDR3 is 14 amino acids long. Germline-derived CDR1 and CDR2 are LNHDA and SQIVND (reference sequence). V gave up 7 bases and J gave up 2 bases, with 11 bases separating them. CDR3 residues: CASKGTINTGELFF. The CDR3 nucleotides read TGTGCCAGTAAAGGGACAATTAACACCGGGGAGCTGTTTTTT.

The V gene is TRBV2, the J gene TRBJ1-4; 7 bases fit TRBD1. J was trimmed by 3 bases and V by 4 bases; bases with no gene match: 8. Germline assignment: CDR1 SNHLY and CDR2 FYNNEI. The CDR3 is made up of 16 amino acids. DNA for the CDR3: TGTGCCAGCAGTGGCCTGACAGGGACACCTAATGAAAAACTGTTTTTT. Its protein product is CASSGLTGTPNEKLFF. The full variable domain, completed using reference TRBV2 and TRBJ1-4, is EPEVTQTPSHQVTQMGQEVILRCVPISNHLYFYWYRQILGQKVEFLVSFYNNEISEKSEIFDDQFSVERPDGSNFTLKIRSTKLEDSAMYFCASSGLTGTPNEKLFFGSGTQLSVL.

The chain carries TRBV7-2 and TRBJ1-5; tentative D call: TRBD1 (6 bases). Trimming stripped 4 bases from V and 7 bases from J, with 20 bases between. CDR3 length: 16 residues. Germline-derived CDR1 and CDR2 are SGHTA and FQGNSA. This CDR3 is CASSSVQGGARQPQHF. CDR3 DNA: TGTGCCAGCAGCTCCGTTCAAGGGGGGGCCCGCCAGCCCCAGCATTTT.

The chain uses TRBV5-5 and TRBJ1-2; D gene uncertain. In germline, CDR1 is SGHKS, CDR2 YYEKEE (reference sequence). The CDR3 has 13 residues. The germline V and J ends were trimmed by 0 bases and 2 bases, with 5 bases remaining between them. As DNA, the CDR3 is TGTGCCAGCAGCTTGGACAGCAACTATGGCTACACCTTC. Protein sequence: CASSLDSNYGYTF.

CDR3 nucleotide sequence: TGTGCCACCAGTGAGCGGGGGGGAATTGGCTACACCTTC. Translating gives CATSERGGIGYTF. The rearrangement links TRBV24-1 to TRBJ1-2; possible D gene TRBD1, 5 bases. Trimming left V 4 bases short and J 7 bases short, with 12 bases between. The CDR3 has 13 residues. Germline lookup yields CDR1 KGHDR and CDR2 SFDVKD.

This chain uses TRBV5-1 with TRBJ2-5; 10 bases are shared with TRBD1. The germline CDR1 and CDR2 sequences are SGHRS and YFSETQ. The junction had 9 bases not matched to a gene; V was cut back by 3 bases and J by 1 base. CDR3 size: 17 residues. CDR3 region: CASSSGQGNALQETQYF. The CDR3 DNA reads TGCGCCAGCAGCTCGGGACAGGGGAATGCCCTCCAAGAGACCCAGTACTTC.

This clone was detected only once. This chain connects TRBV6-5 to TRBJ1-1; 7 positions agree with TRBD1. CDR1 is MNHEY and CDR2 is SVGAGI in the germline V gene. V trimming: 7 bases; J trimming: 7 bases; junction bases outside the gene matches: 12. The CDR3 is 14 residues long. In DNA, the CDR3 is TGTGCCAGCAAAGGGGGCCTCCGAACATTTGAAGCTTTCTTT. It is translated as CASKGGLRTFEAFF.

V and J are TRBV14 and TRBJ2-3; D may be TRBD2 (6 bases). Germline CDR1 and CDR2: SGHDN and FVKESK. The V end lost 5 bases, the J end lost 2 bases, and 11 bases lay between the germline ends. This CDR3 region has 14 residues. CDR3 sequence reads: CASSGGVNTDTQYF. The CDR3, as DNA: TGTGCCAGCAGCGGCGGGGTAAACACAGATACGCAGTATTTT.

This clone has only a few counts. The CDR3 DNA follows: TGCGCCAGCAGCCCGGGTTACTCCTACGAGCAGTACTTC. It translates to CASSPGYSYEQYF. This chain connects TRBV4-1 to TRBJ2-7; unclear D gene. V dropped 4 bases and J dropped 0 bases, with 7 bases sitting between them. This CDR3 comprises 13 residues. CDR1 MGHRA and CDR2 YSYEKL come from the germline V gene.

The rearrangement links TRBV5-1 to TRBJ1-4; the D gene is possibly TRBD1 (5 bases). This CDR3 spans 16 amino acids. Germline V gene data show CDR1 as SGHRS and CDR2 as YFSETQ. Trimming cost V 0 bases and J 4 bases, with 13 bases left between them. This chain's CDR3 is CASSLAFSGRNEKLFF. The CDR3 coding sequence is TGCGCCAGCAGCTTGGCCTTCTCAGGGCGTAATGAAAAACTGTTTTTT.

J is TRBJ2-3 and V is TRBV19, with D perhaps TRBD1 (5 bases). CDR3 length: 15 residues. CDR1 and CDR2 from the germline V gene are LNHDA and SQIVND (reference sequence). Trimming took 2 bases from V and 2 from J, leaving 11 bases between them. The CDR3: CASSIRPRDTDTQYF. The CDR3 coding sequence is TGTGCCAGTAGTATACGGCCCAGGGACACAGATACGCAGTATTTT. Together with reference TRBV19 and TRBJ2-3, the CDR3 gives the full variable domain: DGGITQSPKYLFRKEGQNVTLSCEQNLNHDAMYWYRQDPGQGLRLIYYSQIVNDFQKGDIAEGYSVSREKKESFPLTVTSAQKNPTAFYLCASSIRPRDTDTQYFGPGTRLTVL.

This chain joins TRBV20-1 and TRBJ2-7, with D tentatively TRBD1 (5 bases). The V gene lost 3 bases and the J gene lost 7 bases, with 19 bases spanning the gap. The length of the CDR3 is 14 residues. Germline CDR1 DFQATT, CDR2 SNEGSKA (reference sequence). In DNA, the CDR3 is TGCAGTGCTAGTGGGCAGGGTGGAATGAGGGAGCAGTACTTC. It translates to CSASGQGGMREQYF.

The chain is built from TRBV28 and TRBJ2-5, with 9 bases fitting TRBD1. Trimming took 3 bases from V and 5 from J; bases not matched to a gene: 7. This CDR3 is built from 15 residues. The germline gives CDR1 MDHEN, CDR2 SYDVKM. CDR3 sequence (DNA): TGTGCCAGCAGTTTCGCCTACAGGGGGCAGGAGACCCAGTACTTC. It specifies CASSFAYRGQETQYF.

The rearrangement uses TRBV4-2 and TRBJ2-3; 8 bases agree with TRBD1. The CDR3 sequence is 16 residues long. V dropped 0 bases and J dropped 2; count of bases not matched to a gene: 4. The germline V gene encodes CDR1 LGHNA and CDR2 YNFKEQ. The DNA for the CDR3 is TGTGCCAGCAGCCAAGAGCCAGGGGGCTTCACAGATACGCAGTATTTT. Translation: CASSQEPGGFTDTQYF.

The gene calls are TRBV28 and TRBJ1-5; D is unclear. The CDR3 length is 16 residues. V gave up 6 bases and J gave up 4 bases, with 19 bases separating them. Germline lookup yields CDR1 MDHEN and CDR2 SYDVKM. The chain's CDR3 is CASSASRSGHNQPQHF. As DNA, the CDR3 is TGTGCCAGCAGCGCGTCCCGCAGCGGCCATAATCAGCCCCAGCATTTT.

This clone has a single count. CDR3 region: CASSLALTQPQHF. CDR3 DNA sequence: TGTGCCAGCAGCTTAGCACTAACTCAGCCCCAGCATTTT. The V and J genes are TRBV7-2 and TRBJ1-5; D ambiguous. The CDR3 is made up of 13 amino acids. The germline V and J ends were trimmed by 0 bases and 6 bases, with 6 bases remaining between them. In germline, CDR1 is SGHTA, CDR2 FQGNSA.

The chain combines TRBV6-5 with TRBJ2-7; the D is unclear. V gave up 8 bases and J gave up 6 bases, with 17 bases separating them. The length of the CDR3 is 13 residues. CDR1 is MNHEY and CDR2 is SVGAGI in the germline V gene. CDR3 sequence reads: CASRHHLESEQYF. DNA of the CDR3: TGTGCCAGCCGACACCACTTAGAGTCCGAGCAGTACTTC.

This chain links TRBV6-5 with TRBJ2-1; the D gene is possibly TRBD1 (6 bases). V was shortened by 7 bases and J by 1 base, with 11 bases between the two germline ends. The CDR3 has 14 amino acids. Per germline, CDR1 MNHEY and CDR2 SVGAGI. In DNA, the CDR3 is TGTGCCAGCACCAGGGACACTTCCTACAATGAGCAGTTCTTC. Protein product: CASTRDTSYNEQFF.

The chain is built from TRBV29-1 and TRBJ1-2, with D unresolved. Germline CDR1 and CDR2: SQVTM and ANQGSEA. V lost 7 bases, J lost 8 bases, and 11 bases lay in between. There are 10 residues in the CDR3. CDR3 DNA sequence: TGCAGCGGATGGGAGGGCGGCTACACCTTC. Its protein is CSGWEGGYTF.

This clone was detected only a few times. The chain employs TRBV15 and TRBJ1-4, with D perhaps matching TRBD1 (6 bases). The CDR3 has 15 residues. Per germline, CDR1 LNHNV and CDR2 YYDKDF (reference sequence). Trimming cost V 2 bases and J 3 bases, with 10 bases left between them. The CDR3 protein is CATSRPQGANEKLFF. CDR3 DNA: TGTGCCACCAGCAGACCACAGGGTGCTAATGAAAAACTGTTTTTT.

The V gene is TRBV28, the J gene TRBJ1-3; D may be TRBD1 (5 bases). The germline CDR1 and CDR2 sequences are MDHEN and SYDVKM. Trimming left V 1 base short and J 2 bases short, with 9 bases between. The CDR3 length is 15 residues. CDR3 loop: CASSLSRATGNTIYF. CDR3 nucleotides: TGTGCCAGCAGTTTATCCAGGGCCACTGGAAACACCATATATTTT.

The gene calls are TRBV6-2 or TRBV6-3 and TRBJ1-3, with TRBD1 matching 8 bases. The CDR3 has 17 residues. The germline V gene encodes CDR1 MNHEY and CDR2 SVGEGT. V lost 2 bases and J lost 0; bases outside the gene matches: 6. The CDR3 bases are TGTGCCAGCAGTTACGGGACAGGCGTTTTCTCTGGAAACACCATATATTTT. Encoded protein: CASSYGTGVFSGNTIYF.